This T cell receptor beta chain was observed in a study of OX40 agonist ivuxolimab in advanced cancers. At the level of the study: Across the patients, intravenous ivuxolimab was delivered every 2 weeks at 0.01 to 10 mg/kg. Broader study findings: CD4+ T cells averaged fewer expanded clones than CD8+ T cells.

There are 12 residues in the CDR3. Germline lookup yields CDR1 MNHNY and CDR2 SVGAGI (reference sequence). The ends were cut back, 0 bases at V and 4 bases at J, with 3 bases in the middle. Concerning this clone: Its antigen is unidentified.

The table came from immunoSEQ multiplex PCR; TCRdb's copy has only in-frame clones and leaves some out. The data contain approximately 76,000 clones, over 85% of them singletons. This chain connects TRBV6-6 to TRBJ1-1; D unclear. This receptor was identified in an adult with an advanced solid tumor such as melanoma, head and neck, liver or kidney cancer. Sample: CD4+ or CD8+ T cells sorted from blood, taken in a trial of the OX40 agonist ivuxolimab. In DNA, the CDR3 is TGTGCCAGCAGTTACTCGATCACTGAAGCTTTCTTT. Protein: CASSYSITEAFF.